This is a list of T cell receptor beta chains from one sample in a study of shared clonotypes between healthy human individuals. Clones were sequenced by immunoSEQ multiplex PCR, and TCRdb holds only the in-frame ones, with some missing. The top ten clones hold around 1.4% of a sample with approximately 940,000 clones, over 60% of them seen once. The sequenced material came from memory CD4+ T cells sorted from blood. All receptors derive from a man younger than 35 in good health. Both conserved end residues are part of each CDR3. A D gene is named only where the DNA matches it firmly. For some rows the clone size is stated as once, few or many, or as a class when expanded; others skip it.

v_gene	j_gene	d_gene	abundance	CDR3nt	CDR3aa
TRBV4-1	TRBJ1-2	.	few	TGCGCCAGCACTATAACAATCGCCCGGACAACGGCTAACTATGGCTACACCTTC	CASTITIARTTANYGYTF
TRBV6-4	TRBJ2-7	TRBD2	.	TGTGCCAGCAGATCCCCCCCGAAGCGGGAGCTTTACTACGAGCAGTACTTC	CASRSPPKRELYYEQYF
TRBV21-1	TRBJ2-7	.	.	TGTGCCAGCAGCCCTCAGCGAGGACTAGGATCGTTCTACGAGCAGTACTTC	CASSPQRGLGSFYEQYF
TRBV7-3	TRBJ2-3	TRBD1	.	TGTGCCAGCAGTCGACAGGGGGCGGGCACAGATACGCAGTATTTT	CASSRQGAGTDTQYF
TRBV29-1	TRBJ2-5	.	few	TGCAGCGTTTTGACCCGGGGGCGGACCCAGTACTTC	CSVLTRGRTQYF
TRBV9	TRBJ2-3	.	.	TGTGCCAGCAGCGAGGCCCTCTTTAGGGCGGAGGGGACAAAAGGAGGCGCAGATACGCAGTATTTT	CASSEALFRAEGTKGGADTQYF
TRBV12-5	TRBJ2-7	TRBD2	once	TGTGCTAGTGGTTTGGTACGAGCGGGAGCTGTATACGAGCAGTACTTC	CASGLVRAGAVYEQYF
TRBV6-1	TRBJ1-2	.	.	TGTGCCAGCTCCCCGGAAGGGCTAGGCTATGGCTACACCTTC	CASSPEGLGYGYTF
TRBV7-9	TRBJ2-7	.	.	TGTGCCAGCAGCTTAGGGAACAGTTATCAAGGGGAGCAGTACTTC	CASSLGNSYQGEQYF
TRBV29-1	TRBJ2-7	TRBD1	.	TGCAGCGTTTCCCGGGACAGCCCCCCCTACGAGCAGTACTTC	CSVSRDSPPYEQYF
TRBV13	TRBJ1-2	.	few	TGTGCCAGCAGCTTAACCAACCATGGCTACACCTTC	CASSLTNHGYTF
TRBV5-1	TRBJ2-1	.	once	TGCGCCAGCAGCAGAACAGGTCCTGGTACCAATGAGCAGTTCTTC	CASSRTGPGTNEQFF
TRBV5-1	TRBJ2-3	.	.	TGCGCCAGCAGCCTGAGTAGATCCACAGATACGCAGTATTTT	CASSLSRSTDTQYF
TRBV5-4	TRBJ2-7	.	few	TGTGCCAGCAGCCCTAGAAACGGATACGAGCAGTACTTC	CASSPRNGYEQYF
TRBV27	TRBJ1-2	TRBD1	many	TGTGCCAGCAGCTGGGGACAGGGAGGGGGCTACACCTTC	CASSWGQGGGYTF
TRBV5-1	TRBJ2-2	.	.	TGCGCCAGCAGCGTGGACAGTGTTGTATCGGGGGAGCTGTTTTTT	CASSVDSVVSGELFF
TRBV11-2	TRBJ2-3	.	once	TGTGCCAGCAGCCGGGGAGTAGCCGGTTCCACAGATACGCAGTATTTT	CASSRGVAGSTDTQYF
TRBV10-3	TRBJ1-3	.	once	TGTGCCATCAGCCGGGACTTAAACACCATATATTTT	CAISRDLNTIYF
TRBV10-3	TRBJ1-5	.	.	TGTGCCATCAGTGAGGGCGCCGATCAGCCCCAGCATTTT	CAISEGADQPQHF
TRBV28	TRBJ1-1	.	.	TGTGCCAGCAGAAACGAAGGCATCTTTTCCCTGAACACTGAAGCTTTCTTT	CASRNEGIFSLNTEAFF
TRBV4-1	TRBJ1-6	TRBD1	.	TGCGCCAGCAGCCCCCCGGACAGGGATAATTCACCCCTCCACTTT	CASSPPDRDNSPLHF
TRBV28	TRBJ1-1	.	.	TGTGCCAGCAGAACACGTCGGACGGGGAACACTGAAGCTTTCTTT	CASRTRRTGNTEAFF
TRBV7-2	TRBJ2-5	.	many	TGTGCCAGCAGCCTCCAGACAAGTCGCCAAGAGACCCAGTACTTC	CASSLQTSRQETQYF
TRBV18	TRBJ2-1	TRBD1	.	TGTGCCAGCTCACCACGGGACAGTGAGCAGTTCTTC	CASSPRDSEQFF
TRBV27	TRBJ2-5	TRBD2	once	TGTGCCAGCAGTTTATTGGGGGGGGAGGGAAACCAAGAGACCCAGTACTTC	CASSLLGGEGNQETQYF
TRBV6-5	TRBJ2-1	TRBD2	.	TGTGCCAGCAGTGGGACTAGCGGTCGACTCAATGAGCAGTTCTTC	CASSGTSGRLNEQFF
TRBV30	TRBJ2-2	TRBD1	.	TGTGCCTGGAGCCGAGGGGGCAAAGGCACCGGGGAGCTGTTTTTT	CAWSRGGKGTGELFF
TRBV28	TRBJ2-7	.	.	TGTGCCAGCAGTTCACATTCCGGGGACTCCTACGAGCAGTACTTC	CASSSHSGDSYEQYF
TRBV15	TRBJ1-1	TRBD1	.	TGTGCCACCAGCAGAGATCTCATGGCAGGGGGCACTGAAGCTTTCTTT	CATSRDLMAGGTEAFF
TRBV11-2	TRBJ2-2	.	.	TGTGCCAGCAGCTTTGCGAGGGGAGGCGCCGGGGAGCTGTTTTTT	CASSFARGGAGELFF
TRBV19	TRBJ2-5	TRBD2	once	TGTGCCAGTAGAATAAGCGGGAGTCAGCCGACCCAGTACTTC	CASRISGSQPTQYF
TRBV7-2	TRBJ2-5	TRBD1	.	TGTGCCAGCAGCTCCCGGACAGGGGGGAGCTGGGAGACCCAGTACTTC	CASSSRTGGSWETQYF
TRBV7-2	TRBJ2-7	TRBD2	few	TGTGCCAGCAGCTCTTCTAGCGGGGATACCTACGAGCAGTACTTC	CASSSSSGDTYEQYF
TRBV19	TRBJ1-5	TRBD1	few	TGTGCCTCCGACAGGGGTTTTAGCAATCAGCCCCAGCATTTT	CASDRGFSNQPQHF
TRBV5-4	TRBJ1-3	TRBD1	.	TGTGCCAGCAGCCCTGGGACAGGGGGGTACTCTGGAAACACCATATATTTT	CASSPGTGGYSGNTIYF
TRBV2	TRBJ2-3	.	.	TGTGCCAGCAGTACCCCTTCCGCAGATACGCAGTATTTT	CASSTPSADTQYF
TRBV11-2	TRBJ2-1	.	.	TGTGCCAGCAGCTTAGCAGCTAGCTCGGCCTACAATGAGCAGTTCTTC	CASSLAASSAYNEQFF
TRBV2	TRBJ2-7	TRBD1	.	TGTGCCAGCAGGGATGACAGGGTGGGTGAGCAGTACTTC	CASRDDRVGEQYF
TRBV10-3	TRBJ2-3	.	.	TGTGCCATCAGTGAGTCGAAAGGGGTGGGTACAGATACGCAGTATTTT	CAISESKGVGTDTQYF
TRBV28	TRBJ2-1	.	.	TGTGCCAGCAGTTTAAGGTCTGACAATGAGCAGTTCTTC	CASSLRSDNEQFF
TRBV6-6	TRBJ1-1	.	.	TGTGCCAGCGGGGCACCCCGGGACACTGAAGCTTTCTTT	CASGAPRDTEAFF
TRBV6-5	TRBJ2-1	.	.	TGTGCCAGCTGGCCGGACGGCCTGCATGAGCAGTTCTTC	CASWPDGLHEQFF
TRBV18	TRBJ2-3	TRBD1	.	TGTGCCAGCTCCCGAGGACAGGGACGGGGCACAGATACGCAGTATTTT	CASSRGQGRGTDTQYF
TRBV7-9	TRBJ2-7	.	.	TGTGCCAGCAGCTCCGCCATGGGGGTGCAAAGCTCCTACGAGCAGTACTTC	CASSSAMGVQSSYEQYF
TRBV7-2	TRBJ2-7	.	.	TGTGCCAGCAGTCCGGATTACGAGCAGTACTTC	CASSPDYEQYF
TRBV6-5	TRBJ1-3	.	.	TGTGCCAGCAGTTACACCCGACCGGAGACCGGAAACACCATATATTTT	CASSYTRPETGNTIYF
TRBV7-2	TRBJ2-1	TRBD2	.	TGTGCCAGCAGCCTCAAAGGGACTAGCGGGAGCGATGAGCAGTTCTTC	CASSLKGTSGSDEQFF
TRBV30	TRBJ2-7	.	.	TGTGCCTGGAGCCGCGGGTGGCGCTCCGAGCAGTACTTC	CAWSRGWRSEQYF
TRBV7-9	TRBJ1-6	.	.	TGTGCCAGCAGCTTAGATGAGGCCCTCCCCCTCCACTTT	CASSLDEALPLHF
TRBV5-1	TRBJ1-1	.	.	TGCGCCAGCAGCTATACCACAGGGACGGAAGCTTTCTTT	CASSYTTGTEAFF
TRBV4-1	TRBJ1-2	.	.	TGCGCCAGCAGCCAAGAGGACAGAGGAGGCTATGGCTACACCTTC	CASSQEDRGGYGYTF
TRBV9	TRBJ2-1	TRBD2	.	TGTGCCAGCAGCGTTCGACTAGCAGGTGAGCAGTTCTTC	CASSVRLAGEQFF
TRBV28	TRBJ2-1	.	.	TGTGCCAGCAGCCAGGGGACCTCCTACAATGAGCAGTTCTTC	CASSQGTSYNEQFF
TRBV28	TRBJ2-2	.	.	TGTGCCAGCGTGGCCCATGTCACCGGGGAGCTGTTTTTT	CASVAHVTGELFF
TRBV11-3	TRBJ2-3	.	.	TGTGCCAGCAGCTTGGGAAATCCCGGGAGCACAGATACGCAGTATTTT	CASSLGNPGSTDTQYF
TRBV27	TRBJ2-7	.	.	TGTGCCAGCAGTTTACGACGGGGTCCCACCTACGAGCAGTACTTC	CASSLRRGPTYEQYF
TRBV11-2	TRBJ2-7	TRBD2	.	TGTGCCAGCAGCTTAACTAGCGGGGGGGCATACGAGCAGTACTTC	CASSLTSGGAYEQYF
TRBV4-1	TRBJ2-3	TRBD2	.	TGCGCCAGCCGACTTCTCGACGGGGGGGCTAAAGATACGCAGTATTTT	CASRLLDGGAKDTQYF
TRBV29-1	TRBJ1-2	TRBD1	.	TGCAGCGCCGGGACAGCTAACTATGGCTACACCTTC	CSAGTANYGYTF